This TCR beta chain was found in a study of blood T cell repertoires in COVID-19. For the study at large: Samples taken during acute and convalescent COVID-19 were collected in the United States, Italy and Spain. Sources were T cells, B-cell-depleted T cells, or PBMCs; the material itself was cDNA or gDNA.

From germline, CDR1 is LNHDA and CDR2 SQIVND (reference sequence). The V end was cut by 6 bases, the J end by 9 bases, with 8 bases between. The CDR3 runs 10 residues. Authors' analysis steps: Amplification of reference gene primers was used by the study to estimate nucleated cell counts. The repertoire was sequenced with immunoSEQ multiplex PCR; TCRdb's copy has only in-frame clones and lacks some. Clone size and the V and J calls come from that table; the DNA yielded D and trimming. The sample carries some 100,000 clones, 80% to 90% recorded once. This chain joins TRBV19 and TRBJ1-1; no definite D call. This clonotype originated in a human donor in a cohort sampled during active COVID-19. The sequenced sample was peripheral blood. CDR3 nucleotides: TGTGCCAGTAGAAGAGAGAAAGCTTTCTTT. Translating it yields CASRREKAFF.